These 25 T cell receptor beta chains share one sample of origin, sequenced in a study of OX40 agonist ivuxolimab in advanced cancers. Sequencing used immunoSEQ multiplex PCR; TCRdb keeps in-frame clones, though not all of them. This table holds about 130,000 clones, less than 95% found once. The sample was CD4+ or CD8+ T cells sorted from blood, taken in a trial of the OX40 agonist ivuxolimab. The receptors derive from an adult with an advanced solid tumor such as melanoma, head and neck, liver or kidney cancer.

This rearrangement joins TRBV7-3 to TRBJ1-1, with a weak D call TRBD1 (5 bases). The V and J ends lost 0 bases and 2 bases respectively, with 13 bases between them. There are 16 residues in the CDR3. From germline, CDR1 is SGHTA and CDR2 FQGTGA. DNA for the CDR3: TGTGCCAGCAGCTTAACCCCCCCTGGGGGAAACACTGAAGCTTTCTTT. The encoded protein is CASSLTPPGGNTEAFF. Supplemented by reference TRBV7-3 and TRBJ1-1, the full variable domain reads GAGVSQTPSNKVTEKGKYVELRCDPISGHTALYWYRQSLGQGPEFLIYFQGTGAADDSGLPNDRFFAVRPEGSVSTLKIQRTERGDSAVYLCASSLTPPGGNTEAFFGQGTRLTVV.

The chain links TRBV5-6 to TRBJ1-5, with 9 bases that match TRBD1. Looked up from germline, CDR1 is SGHDT and CDR2 is YYEEEE. CDR3 length: 16 residues. Unmatched junction bases numbered 6, after V lost 3 bases and J lost 2 bases. CDR3 bases: TGTGCCAGCAGCTCGAGACAGGGGGTAGGCAATCAGCCCCAGCATTTT. It is translated as CASSSRQGVGNQPQHF. Full variable domain (rest looked up from reference TRBV5-6 and TRBJ1-5): DAGVTQSPTHLIKTRGQQVTLRCSPKSGHDTVSWYQQALGQGPQFIFQYYEEEERQRGNFPDRFSGHQFPNYSSELNVNALLLGDSALYLCASSSRQGVGNQPQHFGDGTRLSIL.

This chain joins TRBV2 and TRBJ2-6; D gene ambiguous. The CDR3 has 14 amino acids. Trimming shortened V by 3 bases and J by 2 bases, and 5 bases separated the two germline ends. CDR1 and CDR2 (germline): SNHLY, FYNNEI. The CDR3 region is CASSDGTGANVLTF. Here the CDR3 DNA reads TGTGCCAGCAGTGACGGTACTGGGGCCAACGTCCTGACTTTC.

J is TRBJ2-7 and V is TRBV7-3, with 7 positions matching TRBD1. V was clipped by 5 bases and J by 3 bases; unmatched bases: 4. CDR1 is SGHTA, CDR2 FQGTGA, per germline. The CDR3 has 13 residues. The CDR3 sequence is CASSPDRDYEQYF. The CDR3 DNA reads as TGTGCCAGCAGCCCCGACAGGGACTACGAGCAGTACTTC.

Concerning this clone: One junction end disagrees with the germline gene, perhaps due to a read error. J is TRBJ1-1 and V is TRBV4-2; TRBD1 might be the D (6 bases). The germline V gene encodes CDR1 LGHNA and CDR2 YNFKEQ. This CDR3 is 15 amino acids long. CDR3 sequence (DNA): TGTGTCAGCAGCCAAGATGTCTGGGGGGGCGGAAGGGCTTTCTTT. It yields the protein CVSSQDVWGGGRAFF.

The genes are TRBV7-2 and TRBJ2-7; 8 bases are shared with TRBD1. CDR3 size: 14 residues. V was clipped by 3 bases and J by 2 bases; unmatched bases: 3. Germline CDR1 SGHTA, CDR2 FQGNSA. The CDR3 sequence: CASSFGQGTYEQYF. CDR3 DNA sequence: TGTGCCAGCAGCTTCGGACAGGGCACCTACGAGCAGTACTTC. Drawing the rest from reference TRBV7-2 and TRBJ2-7, the complete variable domain is GAGVSQSPSNKVTEKGKDVELRCDPISGHTALYWYRQSLGQGLEFLIYFQGNSAPDKSGLPSDRFSAERTGGSVSTLTIQRTQQEDSAVYLCASSFGQGTYEQYFGPGTRLTVT.

Notes on this clone: The junction shows a germline mismatch at one end, possibly a read error. The chain employs TRBV5-1 and TRBJ2-5, with D hard to call. Looked up from germline, CDR1 is SGHRS and CDR2 is YFSETQ. The CDR3 runs to 14 residues. Written as DNA, the CDR3 is TGCGCCAGCAGATTGGGTATGAGCCAAGAGACCCAGTACTTC. Protein sequence: CASRLGMSQETQYF. Together with reference TRBV5-1 and TRBJ2-5, the CDR3 gives the full variable domain: KAGVTQTPRYLIKTRGQQVTLSCSPISGHRSVSWYQQTPGQGLQFLFEYFSETQRNKGNFPGRFSGRQFSNSRSEMNVSTLELGDSALYLCASRLGMSQETQYFGPGTRLLVL.

The V and J genes are TRBV6-4 and TRBJ1-1, with TRBD1 identical over 11 bases. Per germline, CDR1 MRHNA and CDR2 SNTAGT. J gave up 2 bases and V 6 bases, and 2 bases lay outside the gene matches. The CDR3 runs 14 residues. This chain's CDR3 is CASRGQGGNTEAFF. In DNA form, the CDR3 reads TGTGCCAGCAGGGGACAGGGGGGCAACACTGAAGCTTTCTTT.

The CDR3 bases are TGCGCCAGCAGCTTGGCTCCAACTAGCGGGAGGGAGGAGCTGTTTTTT. Translating it yields CASSLAPTSGREELFF. The V gene is TRBV5-1, the J gene TRBJ2-2; 13 bases match TRBD2. The CDR3 length is 16 residues. J gave up 10 bases and V 0 bases, and 6 bases lay outside the gene matches. Germline loops: CDR1 SGHRS, CDR2 YFSETQ.

The CDR3 bases are TGTGCCAGCAGCTTAGGGGGGCTCTCTGGGGCCAACGTCCTGACTTTC. Encoded protein: CASSLGGLSGANVLTF. This chain joins TRBV7-3 and TRBJ2-6, with D perhaps TRBD1 or TRBD2 (6 bases each). V was clipped by 2 bases and J by 0 bases, with 8 bases between them. This CDR3 has 16 amino acids. Germline V gives CDR1 SGHTA, CDR2 FQGTGA. Full variable domain (missing parts from reference TRBV7-3 and TRBJ2-6): GAGVSQTPSNKVTEKGKYVELRCDPISGHTALYWYRQSLGQGPEFLIYFQGTGAADDSGLPNDRFFAVRPEGSVSTLKIQRTERGDSAVYLCASSLGGLSGANVLTFGAGSRLTVL.

This chain joins TRBV6-6 and TRBJ2-5; D is possibly TRBD1 (5 bases). Germline V gives CDR1 MNHNY, CDR2 SVGAGI (reference sequence). CDR3 length: 13 amino acids. V was cut by 4 bases and J by 2 bases, with 8 bases left in between. In DNA, the CDR3 is TGTGCCAGCAGTTCCCAGGGTCAAGAGACCCAGTACTTC. Translation: CASSSQGQETQYF.

This clone was picked up one time. The chain carries TRBV30 and TRBJ2-5, with D possibly matching TRBD2 (5 bases). This CDR3 comprises 12 residues. Looked up from germline, CDR1 is GTSNPN and CDR2 is SVGIG (reference sequence). The ends were cut back, 2 bases at V and 4 bases at J, with 8 bases in the middle. The CDR3 sequence: CAWSKGVETQYF. In DNA form, the CDR3 reads TGTGCCTGGAGTAAGGGAGTAGAGACCCAGTACTTC.

The rearrangement links TRBV7-8 to TRBJ2-3; D is undetermined. The V gene's germline CDR1 is SGHVS and CDR2 FQNEAQ. Trimming removed 1 base at V and 2 bases at J, with 10 bases between. The CDR3 sequence is 15 residues long. CDR3: CASSLGSGYTDTQYF. CDR3 DNA sequence: TGTGCCAGCAGCTTAGGTAGTGGATACACAGATACGCAGTATTTT.

The CDR3 coding sequence is TGTGCCAGCAGTTTAAAGGGGGCCTACTACGAGCAGTACTTC. Protein product: CASSLKGAYYEQYF. This chain connects TRBV27 to TRBJ2-7, with 7 bases fitting TRBD1. Germline V gene data show CDR1 as MNHEY and CDR2 as SMNVEV (reference sequence). CDR3 length: 14 amino acids. With V trimmed by 2 bases and J by 3 bases, 4 bases remained unmatched.

The CDR3 DNA is TGTGCCAGCAGCTCCGACATTCAAGAGACCCAGTACTTC. Translation gives CASSSDIQETQYF. The rearrangement links TRBV6-5 to TRBJ2-5; D uncertain. The CDR3 runs to 13 residues. V was trimmed by 6 bases and J by 2 bases, leaving 10 bases between them. CDR1 MNHEY and CDR2 SVGAGI come from the germline V gene.

The chain recombines TRBV5-6 with TRBJ1-5, with D unclear. V lost 0 bases to trimming and J lost 5 bases, with 9 bases between them. Per the germline V gene, CDR1 is SGHDT and CDR2 is YYEEEE. The CDR3 length is 14 residues. CDR3 protein: CASSLGRQYQPQHF. DNA of the CDR3: TGTGCCAGCAGCTTGGGCAGGCAGTATCAGCCCCAGCATTTT. Using reference TRBV5-6 and TRBJ1-5 for the parts outside the CDR3, the full variable domain is DAGVTQSPTHLIKTRGQQVTLRCSPKSGHDTVSWYQQALGQGPQFIFQYYEEEERQRGNFPDRFSGHQFPNYSSELNVNALLLGDSALYLCASSLGRQYQPQHFGDGTRLSIL.

V gene TRBV19 combines with J gene TRBJ1-3; 7 bases agree with TRBD1. CDR1 and CDR2 from the germline V gene are LNHDA and SQIVND (reference sequence). V trimming: 5 bases; J trimming: 0 bases; junction bases outside the gene matches: 16. The CDR3 runs 19 residues. CDR3 in DNA: TGTGCCAGTAGTCCGGACCAGGACAGGAAACCATTCTCTGGAAACACCATATATTTT. It specifies CASSPDQDRKPFSGNTIYF.

This clone was recorded a few times. V gene TRBV5-1 combines with J gene TRBJ2-1; TRBD2 matches 10 bases. This CDR3 region has 15 residues. The V segment lost 3 bases and the J segment 5 bases; nucleotides outside the gene matches: 5. CDR1 and CDR2 from the germline V gene are SGHRS and YFSETQ. The DNA of the CDR3 is TGCGCCAGCAGCTCTTTAGCGGGAGGTGACAATGAGCAGTTCTTC. Protein: CASSSLAGGDNEQFF.

The CDR3 DNA follows: TGTGCCAGCAGCTCCACGACAGACGTTGGGTATGGCTACACCTTC. This sequence encodes CASSSTTDVGYGYTF. The chain uses TRBV11-2 and TRBJ1-2, with a tentative D call TRBD1 (5 bases). This CDR3 has 15 amino acids. CDR1 and CDR2 from the germline V gene are SGHAT and FQNNGV. V gave up 4 bases and J gave up 5 bases, with 17 bases separating them.

This sequence joins TRBV7-9 and TRBJ1-1; D ambiguous. V was clipped by 3 bases and J by 0 bases, with 11 bases between them. The germline V gene encodes CDR1 SEHNR and CDR2 FQNEAQ (reference sequence). The CDR3 is made up of 15 amino acids. The CDR3 DNA reads TGTGCCAGCAGCTTCGAGGGCGCCATGAACACTGAAGCTTTCTTT. Translated: CASSFEGAMNTEAFF.

The CDR3 nucleotides are TGTGCCAGCATCCTAGGGGGACAAGTCTATGGCTACACCTTC. Its protein product is CASILGGQVYGYTF. The genes are TRBV6-6 and TRBJ1-2; the D gene is possibly TRBD1 (6 bases). CDR1 MNHNY and CDR2 SVGAGI come from the germline V gene (reference sequence). The V end was cut by 7 bases, the J end by 4 bases, with 16 bases between. The CDR3 covers 14 residues.

The DNA of the CDR3 is TGTGCCAGCAGCCGCCCTTTCGGGGACGCAGATACGCAGTATTTT. Protein: CASSRPFGDADTQYF. The chain joins TRBV7-2 to TRBJ2-3; the D gene could be TRBD1 or TRBD2 (5 bases each). Germline V gene data show CDR1 as SGHTA and CDR2 as FQGNSA. Deletions cut 5 bases from V and 4 bases from J, with 16 bases between. This CDR3 region has 15 residues.

The rearrangement uses TRBV19 and TRBJ2-1; tentative D call: TRBD1 (5 bases). Trimming pared 1 base from V and 2 bases from J, leaving 12 bases between. Germline-derived CDR1 and CDR2 are LNHDA and SQIVND (reference sequence). The CDR3 has 16 amino acids. CDR3 region: CASSIGTDTPYNEQFF. The CDR3, as DNA: TGTGCCAGTAGTATAGGTACGGACACGCCCTACAATGAGCAGTTCTTC.

This chain uses TRBV28 with TRBJ1-1, with D possibly matching TRBD1 (6 bases). Germline lookup yields CDR1 MDHEN and CDR2 SYDVKM. The CDR3 totals 15 residues. The V and J ends lost 3 bases and 2 bases respectively, with 13 bases between them. CDR3 DNA: TGTGCCAGCAGTTTCTCCGGGACACTCAACACTGAAGCTTTCTTT. It codes for CASSFSGTLNTEAFF.

The chain employs TRBV5-1 and TRBJ2-5, with TRBD2 matching over 7 bases. CDR1 is SGHRS and CDR2 is YFSETQ in the germline V gene. J was trimmed by 5 bases and V by 6 bases; bases with no gene match: 10. This CDR3 has 14 amino acids. The CDR3 sequence is CASIPRRGGETQYF. The CDR3 DNA follows: TGCGCCAGCATCCCTCGAAGGGGAGGGGAGACCCAGTACTTC.